A selection of T cell receptor beta chains follows, all from one sample in a study of Ad26.COV2.S vaccination and SARS-CoV-2 variants. Method: immunoSEQ multiplex PCR; TCRdb's copy keeps in-frame clones and lacks some. Of around 350,000 clones in the sample, 70% to 90% were seen once. The input for sequencing was peripheral blood, taken in a trial of Ad26.COV2.S vaccine versus placebo. The receptor source for this set is a person between 18 and 65 years old who received the Ad26.COV2.S COVID-19 vaccine or a placebo. CDR3s include the opening cysteine and the closing phenylalanine or tryptophan. The order of the fields is CDR3 protein, CDR3 DNA, J gene, D gene, clone size, V gene. The D gene is left open where the match is weak. Clone size, where shown, is once, few, many, or a class for clones that have expanded.

CASSSRLAGDRGGNEQFF,TGTGCCAGCAGCTCCCGACTAGCGGGAGATAGGGGAGGCAATGAGCAGTTCTTC,TRBJ2-1,TRBD2,.,TRBV14
CASSLGGMYEQYF,TGCGCCAGCAGCTTGGGAGGTATGTACGAGCAGTACTTC,TRBJ2-7,.,.,TRBV5-1
CASSWTVTATNEKLFF,TGTGCCAGCAGCTGGACAGTTACTGCAACTAATGAAAAACTGTTTTTT,TRBJ1-4,.,.,TRBV5-5
CASSFVGTSSYNEQFF,TGTGCCAGCAGCTTTGTGGGGACGAGCTCCTACAATGAGCAGTTCTTC,TRBJ2-1,.,.,TRBV7-2
CASSVSISGSNEQFF,TGTGCCAGCAGCGTATCGATTAGCGGGAGCAATGAGCAGTTCTTC,TRBJ2-1,TRBD2,.,TRBV9
CASSKAQPAGQGGTDTQYF,TGTGCCAGCAGCAAAGCCCAACCGGCTGGACAAGGGGGCACAGATACGCAGTATTTT,TRBJ2-3,.,.,TRBV21-1
CASSPPGLAGGSQETQYF,TGTGCCAGCTCACCACCTGGACTAGCGGGGGGGTCCCAAGAGACCCAGTACTTC,TRBJ2-5,TRBD2,.,TRBV18
CASSGTQVSGELFF,TGTGCCAGTAGTGGGACCCAAGTTTCCGGGGAGCTGTTTTTT,TRBJ2-2,.,.,TRBV19
CASTPQGSQPQHF,TGTGCCAGCACCCCCCAGGGGAGTCAGCCCCAGCATTTT,TRBJ1-5,.,few,TRBV6-5
CASSQGRVIGRGQPQHF,TGCGCCAGCAGCCAAGGCCGTGTAATCGGGCGTGGCCAGCCCCAGCATTTT,TRBJ1-5,.,.,TRBV4-1
CASSFFTSESSYEQYF,TGCGCCAGCAGCTTCTTTACTAGCGAGAGCTCCTACGAGCAGTACTTC,TRBJ2-7,TRBD2,.,TRBV5-1
CASSETAGGTGELFF,TGCGCCAGCAGTGAGACGGCAGGAGGGACCGGGGAGCTGTTTTTT,TRBJ2-2,.,.,TRBV10-1
CASSILGGQSTDTQYF,TGTGCCAGCAGCATCCTCGGGGGGCAGAGCACAGATACGCAGTATTTT,TRBJ2-3,.,.,TRBV2
CASSIGPPSPQGSYEQYF,TGTGCCAGTAGTATTGGCCCCCCCTCCCCCCAGGGGTCCTACGAGCAGTACTTC,TRBJ2-7,.,.,TRBV19